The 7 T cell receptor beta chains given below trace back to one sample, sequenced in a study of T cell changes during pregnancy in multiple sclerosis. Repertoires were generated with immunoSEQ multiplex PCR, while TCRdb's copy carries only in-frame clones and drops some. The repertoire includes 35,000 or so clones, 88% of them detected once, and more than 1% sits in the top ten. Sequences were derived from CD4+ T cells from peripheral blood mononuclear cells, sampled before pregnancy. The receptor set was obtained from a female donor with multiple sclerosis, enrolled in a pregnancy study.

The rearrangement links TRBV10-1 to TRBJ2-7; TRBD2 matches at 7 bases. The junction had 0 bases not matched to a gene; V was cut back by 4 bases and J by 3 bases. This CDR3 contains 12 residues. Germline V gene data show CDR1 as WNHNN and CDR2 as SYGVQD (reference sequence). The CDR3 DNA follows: TGCGCCAGCAGTGGGACTAGCTACGAGCAGTACTTC. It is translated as CASSGTSYEQYF.

CDR3 sequence reads: CASSWDSGTEAFF. Written as DNA, the CDR3 is TGTGCCAGCAGCTGGGACAGTGGGACTGAAGCTTTCTTT. V is TRBV13 and J is TRBJ1-1; 7 bases fit TRBD1. Germline V lookup: CDR1 PRHDT, CDR2 FYEKMQ (reference sequence). The ends lost 4 bases at V and 5 bases at J; junction bases unmatched: 4. This CDR3 is 13 amino acids long.

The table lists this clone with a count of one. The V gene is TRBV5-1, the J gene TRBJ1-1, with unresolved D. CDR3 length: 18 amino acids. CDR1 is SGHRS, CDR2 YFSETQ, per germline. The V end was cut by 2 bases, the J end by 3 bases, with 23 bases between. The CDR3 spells CASSFPPGGSPLDTEAFF. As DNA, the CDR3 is TGCGCCAGCAGCTTTCCTCCAGGAGGCAGCCCCTTGGACACTGAAGCTTTCTTT.

CDR3 DNA sequence: TGCAGCGCCGGAAACCAACAGGGGTGGGGATCTAACTATGGCTACACCTTC. This codes for CSAGNQQGWGSNYGYTF. The V and J genes are TRBV29-1 and TRBJ1-2; TRBD1 matches 7 bases. CDR1 is SQVTM and CDR2 is ANQGSEA in the germline V gene. The CDR3 totals 17 residues. V dropped 7 bases and J dropped 0; count of bases not matched to a gene: 17.

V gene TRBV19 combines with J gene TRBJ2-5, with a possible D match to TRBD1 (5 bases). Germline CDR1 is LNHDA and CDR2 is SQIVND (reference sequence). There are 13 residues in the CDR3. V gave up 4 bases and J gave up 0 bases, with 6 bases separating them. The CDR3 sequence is CASSRTYQETQYF. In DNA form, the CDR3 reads TGTGCCAGTAGTAGGACATACCAAGAGACCCAGTACTTC.

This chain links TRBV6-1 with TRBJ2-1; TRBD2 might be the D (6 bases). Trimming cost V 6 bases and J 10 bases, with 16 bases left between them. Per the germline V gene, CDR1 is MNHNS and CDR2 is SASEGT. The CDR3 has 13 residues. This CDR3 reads CASSGTLHGEQFF. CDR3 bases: TGTGCCAGCAGCGGGACTTTGCACGGGGAGCAGTTCTTC.

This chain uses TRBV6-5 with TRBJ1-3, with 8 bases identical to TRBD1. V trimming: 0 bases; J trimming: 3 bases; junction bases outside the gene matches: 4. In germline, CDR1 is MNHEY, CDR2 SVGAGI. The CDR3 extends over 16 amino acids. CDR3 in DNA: TGTGCCAGCAGTTACTCGACTGGGACAGGTGGAAACACCATATATTTT. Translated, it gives CASSYSTGTGGNTIYF.